The 26 T cell receptor beta chains in this list originate from one sample, sequenced in a study of cytomegalovirus exposure and HLA in healthy donors (dated by TCRdb to the late 2010s). Library preparation was by the immunoSEQ multiplex PCR assay. The multiplex PCR relied on a mix of 60 forward primers for TCR Vbeta segments and 13 reverse primers for TCR Jbeta segments. As stored in TCRdb, this immuneACCESS dataset retains in-frame rearrangements with V and J assigned. A fraction of the clones does not appear; measured against another copy, unresolved V genes explain less than half of the discrepancy, and the remainder lacks a known reason. The sample table holds 150,000 or so clones, of which roughly 75% were seen once. Of the sample, 1% falls within the top ten clones. The sample consisted of PBMCs. These receptors came from a woman aged 50 to 60 in good health and CMV-seropositive.

This clone showed up just once. V and J are TRBV28 and TRBJ1-1; D is ambiguous. The CDR3 has 15 amino acids. The germline V gene has CDR1 MDHEN and CDR2 SYDVKM. V gave up 6 bases and J gave up 0 bases, with 14 bases separating them. The CDR3 region is CASSRNQKMNTEAFF. CDR3 in DNA: TGTGCCAGCAGCCGAAACCAGAAGATGAACACTGAAGCTTTCTTT.

The chain is built from TRBV11-3 and TRBJ1-5, with no clear D. This CDR3 contains 16 residues. The V gene lost 2 bases and the J gene lost 0 bases, with 11 bases spanning the gap. The V gene's germline CDR1 is SGHNT and CDR2 YENEEA. The CDR3 loop is CASSLRRVYSNQPQHF. DNA for the CDR3: TGTGCCAGCAGCTTACGCCGGGTTTATAGCAATCAGCCCCAGCATTTT. The variable domain in full, completed from reference TRBV11-3 and TRBJ1-5, reads EAGVVQSPRYKIIEKKQPVAFWCNPISGHNTLYWYLQNLGQGPELLIRYENEEAVDDSQLPKDRFSAERLKGVDSTLKIQPAELGDSAVYLCASSLRRVYSNQPQHFGDGTRLSIL.

This sequence joins TRBV10-2 and TRBJ2-5, with TRBD2 as a possible D gene (7 bases). The end of the DNA is better explained by TRBJ2-7, so the J call may be wrong. Germline V gene lookup returns CDR1 WSHSY and CDR2 SAAADI. CDR3 length: 14 residues. The CDR3 spells CASSEGGGDYEQYF. The CDR3 coding sequence is TGCGCCAGCAGTGAAGGGGGAGGGGACTACGAGCAGTACTTC.

The chain carries TRBV11-3 and TRBJ2-2, with D possibly being TRBD2 (5 bases). CDR3 size: 14 residues. V lost 4 bases and J lost 3, with 9 bases in between. Germline lookup yields CDR1 SGHNT and CDR2 YENEEA. The CDR3 loop is CASSSSGDTGELFF. The CDR3 DNA sequence: TGTGCCAGCAGCTCCTCCGGGGACACCGGGGAGCTGTTTTTT.

The chain employs TRBV28 and TRBJ2-5; 9 nucleotides align to TRBD1. Germline V gives CDR1 MDHEN, CDR2 SYDVKM. The CDR3 length is 15 residues. J was trimmed by 2 bases and V by 5 bases; bases with no gene match: 6. The CDR3 region is CASSGTGTGQETQYF. The CDR3 DNA is TGTGCCAGCAGTGGGACAGGGACTGGTCAAGAGACCCAGTACTTC. The whole variable domain, remainder taken from reference TRBV28 and TRBJ2-5, is DVKVTQSSRYLVKRTGEKVFLECVQDMDHENMFWYRQDPGLGLRLIYFSYDVKMKEKGDIPEGYSVSREKKERFSLILESASTNQTSMYLCASSGTGTGQETQYFGPGTRLLVL.

CDR3 protein: CASSIMGVGSTDTQYF. The CDR3 nucleotides are TGTGCCAGTAGTATCATGGGCGTCGGTAGCACAGATACGCAGTATTTT. The chain is built from TRBV19 and TRBJ2-3; no definite D call. Germline CDR1 reads LNHDA; CDR2 reads SQIVND (reference sequence). Trimming took 3 bases from V and 0 from J, leaving 13 bases between them. The CDR3 contains 16 residues. The complete variable domain, with remaining parts taken from reference TRBV19 and TRBJ2-3, reads DGGITQSPKYLFRKEGQNVTLSCEQNLNHDAMYWYRQDPGQGLRLIYYSQIVNDFQKGDIAEGYSVSREKKESFPLTVTSAQKNPTAFYLCASSIMGVGSTDTQYFGPGTRLTVL.

The chain uses TRBV19 and TRBJ2-3; no definite D call. The CDR3 spans 15 residues. Trimming removed 9 bases at V and 0 bases at J, with 16 bases between. Germline CDR1 LNHDA, CDR2 SQIVND (reference sequence). The CDR3 DNA sequence: TGTGCCAGCTCCCTGTCTAGAAAGAGCACAGATACGCAGTATTTT. Translating gives CASSLSRKSTDTQYF.

Concerning this clone: At one end, the junction sequence differs from germline, possibly due to a read error. This sequence joins TRBV7-9 and TRBJ1-1; TRBD1 agrees at 7 bases. The CDR3 length is 12 residues. Germline CDR1 is SEHNR and CDR2 is FQNEAQ (reference sequence). The CDR3 protein is CSSSLGQVKAFF. The CDR3 DNA reads as TGTTCCAGCAGCTTAGGACAGGTGAAAGCTTTCTTT.

The V call is TRBV15, the J call TRBJ1-2; tentatively, D is TRBD1 (5 bases). The germline gives CDR1 LNHNV, CDR2 YYDKDF (reference sequence). The CDR3 loop spans 12 amino acids. V was shortened by 5 bases and J by 2 bases, with 6 bases between the two germline ends. The CDR3, as DNA: TGTGCCACCAGCCCAGGGAACTATGGCTACACCTTC. Its translation is CATSPGNYGYTF. The variable domain in full, with the rest retrieved from reference TRBV15 and TRBJ1-2, is DAMVIQNPRYQVTQFGKPVTLSCSQTLNHNVMYWYQQKSSQAPKLLFHYYDKDFNNEADTPDNFQSRRPNTSFCFLDIRSPGLGDTAMYLCATSPGNYGYTFGSGTRLTVV.

This chain joins TRBV21-1 and TRBJ2-5; whether TRBD1, the table's D call, matches the DNA was not checked. TRBV21-1 is a known pseudogene. This CDR3 spans 15 amino acids. In nucleotides, the CDR3 is TGTGCCAGCAGCAACTTCCAGGGGCCGCAAGAGACCCAGTACTTC. Translating gives CASSNFQGPQETQYF.

The chain carries TRBV19 and TRBJ2-1, with 14 nucleotides matching TRBD2. The junction had 10 bases not matched to a gene; V was cut back by 10 bases and J by 2 bases. The CDR3 has 17 amino acids. In germline, CDR1 is LNHDA, CDR2 SQIVND (reference sequence). CDR3 residues: CATIGLAGGRTYNEQFF. In DNA, the CDR3 is TGTGCCACCATAGGACTAGCGGGGGGACGAACCTACAATGAGCAGTTCTTC. Combining the CDR3 with reference TRBV19 and TRBJ2-1 gives the whole variable domain DGGITQSPKYLFRKEGQNVTLSCEQNLNHDAMYWYRQDPGQGLRLIYYSQIVNDFQKGDIAEGYSVSREKKESFPLTVTSAQKNPTAFYLCATIGLAGGRTYNEQFFGPGTRLTVL.

This sequence joins TRBV28 and TRBJ2-5; 8 nucleotides agree with TRBD2. This CDR3 is 16 amino acids long. The trim removed 3 bases at V and 5 bases at J, leaving 11 bases unmatched. The germline gives CDR1 MDHEN, CDR2 SYDVKM. CDR3 in amino acids: CASSFRVSGSWETQYF. CDR3 nucleotides: TGTGCCAGCAGTTTTAGAGTAAGCGGGAGTTGGGAGACCCAGTACTTC.

V and J are TRBV5-1 and TRBJ1-1; a weak D match, TRBD1 (5 bases). The ends were cut back, 7 bases at V and 4 bases at J, with 14 bases in the middle. Looked up from germline, CDR1 is SGHRS and CDR2 is YFSETQ. The CDR3 runs 13 residues. CDR3 residues: CASRPQGTTEAFF. The CDR3 coding sequence is TGCGCCAGCCGCCCTCAGGGTACCACTGAAGCTTTCTTT.

This clone is a singleton in its sample. The rearrangement joins TRBV5-8 to TRBJ2-7, with a possible D match to TRBD2 (6 bases). The CDR3 loop spans 14 amino acids. Trimming took off 3 bases at V and 0 bases at J, with 10 bases between the two ends. Germline values: CDR1 SGHTS, CDR2 YDEGEE. The CDR3 nucleotides read TGTGCCAGCAGCTCACGGGGGAGCTCCTACGAGCAGTACTTC. It codes for CASSSRGSSYEQYF.

The table lists this clone with a count of one. The CDR3 sequence: CASSRTSRDSLGYGYTF. CDR3 DNA sequence: TGTGCCAGCAGCCGAACCTCCCGGGACAGTCTGGGCTATGGCTACACCTTC. This chain links TRBV7-9 with TRBJ1-2; 7 bases are shared with TRBD1. Germline assignment: CDR1 SEHNR and CDR2 FQNEAQ (reference sequence). The CDR3 covers 17 residues. After removal of 5 bases from V and 4 bases from J, the junction contained 16 bases not matched to a gene.

There are a few counts of this clone. V is TRBV5-1 and J is TRBJ2-7; D possibly corresponds to TRBD1 (6 bases). Trimming took 0 bases from V and 2 from J, leaving 9 bases between them. In germline, CDR1 is SGHRS, CDR2 YFSETQ. The CDR3 sequence is 14 residues long. This chain's CDR3 is CASSLGPGAYEQYF. The CDR3 bases are TGCGCCAGCAGCTTGGGACCAGGGGCCTACGAGCAGTACTTC.

The chain couples TRBV19 to TRBJ2-1; 8 bases align to TRBD2. CDR1 and CDR2 (germline): LNHDA, SQIVND (reference sequence). J was trimmed by 2 bases and V by 5 bases; bases with no gene match: 5. The CDR3 contains 15 residues. CDR3 in amino acids: CASSPGGGPYNEQFF. DNA for the CDR3: TGTGCCAGTAGTCCCGGCGGGGGGCCCTACAATGAGCAGTTCTTC.

The chain links TRBV6-5 to TRBJ1-6, with a tentative D call TRBD1 (5 bases). Trimming took 2 bases from V and 7 from J, leaving 12 bases between them. The germline gives CDR1 MNHEY, CDR2 SVGAGI. CDR3 length: 15 amino acids. The CDR3 DNA follows: TGTGCCAGCAGTTACCGCGGGGGAGGGAATTCACCCCTCCACTTT. Translated: CASSYRGGGNSPLHF.

This chain links TRBV27 with TRBJ2-7; 9 bases agree with TRBD1. Germline V gene data show CDR1 as MNHEY and CDR2 as SMNVEV (reference sequence). V lost 5 bases and J lost 2; bases outside the gene matches: 10. The CDR3 is made up of 16 amino acids. The CDR3 protein is CASSPDRDRVPYEQYF. The CDR3, as DNA: TGTGCCAGCAGTCCGGATAGGGACAGGGTTCCCTACGAGCAGTACTTC.

This chain connects TRBV29-1 to TRBJ2-5; the match to TRBD2 covers 9 bases. The CDR3 length is 17 residues. Trimming removed 4 bases from V and 1 base from J; junction bases left unmatched: 13. The germline gives CDR1 SQVTM, CDR2 ANQGSEA. CDR3 sequence reads: CSVVPAGGLRSQETQYF. The CDR3 DNA is TGCAGCGTTGTACCAGCGGGAGGCCTGCGTTCCCAAGAGACCCAGTACTTC.

This chain uses TRBV9 with TRBJ2-7; the D gene is possibly TRBD2 (6 bases). The CDR3 loop spans 15 amino acids. V was trimmed by 4 bases and J by 1 base, leaving 15 bases between them. Germline CDR1 and CDR2: SGDLS and YYNGEE. This CDR3 is CASSPWEAGSYEQYF. CDR3 sequence (DNA): TGTGCCAGCAGCCCGTGGGAGGCGGGATCCTACGAGCAGTACTTC.

This chain links TRBV19 with TRBJ2-2; D is undetermined. Germline V gene sequence: CDR1 LNHDA, CDR2 SQIVND (reference sequence). The V end lost 3 bases, the J end lost 6 bases, and 8 bases lay between the germline ends. The CDR3 has 13 residues. This CDR3 is CASSISISGELFF. The CDR3 coding sequence is TGTGCCAGTAGTATTTCAATTTCCGGGGAGCTGTTTTTT. The full variable domain, completed using reference TRBV19 and TRBJ2-2, is DGGITQSPKYLFRKEGQNVTLSCEQNLNHDAMYWYRQDPGQGLRLIYYSQIVNDFQKGDIAEGYSVSREKKESFPLTVTSAQKNPTAFYLCASSISISGELFFGEGSRLTVL.

This clone was picked up one time. The rearrangement uses TRBV7-2 and TRBJ2-7; 9 positions agree with TRBD2. V dropped 6 bases and J dropped 3; count of bases not matched to a gene: 6. CDR1 is SGHTA, CDR2 FQGNSA, per germline. This CDR3 has 14 amino acids. CDR3 nucleotides: TGTGCCAGCAGATGGGCGGGGGGGGTCTACGAGCAGTACTTC. Encoded protein: CASRWAGGVYEQYF. Drawing the rest from reference TRBV7-2 and TRBJ2-7, the complete variable domain is GAGVSQSPSNKVTEKGKDVELRCDPISGHTALYWYRQSLGQGLEFLIYFQGNSAPDKSGLPSDRFSAERTGGSVSTLTIQRTQQEDSAVYLCASRWAGGVYEQYFGPGTRLTVT.

The gene calls are TRBV7-9 and TRBJ1-2; 8 bases map to TRBD1. The CDR3 length is 12 residues. The germline V gene encodes CDR1 SEHNR and CDR2 FQNEAQ (reference sequence). V was pared by 5 bases and J by 7 bases, with 3 bases of the junction left unmatched. CDR3 in DNA: TGTGCCAGCAGCCCAGGGGGCGGTGGCTACACCTTC. This codes for CASSPGGGGYTF.

The chain carries TRBV29-1 and TRBJ1-1; possibly TRBD1 for D (5 bases). CDR3 length equals 11 residues. With 6 bases removed from V and 10 bases from J, the gap between germline ends came to 15 bases. Germline CDR1 is SQVTM and CDR2 is ANQGSEA. Here the CDR3 reads CSVELGVTAFF. CDR3 DNA sequence: TGCAGCGTCGAACTAGGGGTCACAGCTTTCTTT.

The chain has TRBV10-1 and TRBJ1-1; 7 nucleotides agree with TRBD1. Germline V gene sequence: CDR1 WNHNN, CDR2 SYGVQD (reference sequence). Germline trimming cut 1 base from V and 4 bases from J; bases unmatched to any gene: 3. The CDR3 totals 14 residues. For the CDR3, the DNA is TGCGCCAGCAGTGAGTTTCAGGGGGGCACTGAAGCTTTCTTT. It is translated as CASSEFQGGTEAFF.